This T cell receptor (beta chain) was profiled in a study of beta chain features in type 1 diabetes. The V gene lost 7 bases and the J gene lost 0 bases, with 13 bases spanning the gap. Germline V gene data show CDR1 as LNHDA and CDR2 as SQIVND (reference sequence). CDR3 length: 15 amino acids. Study outcomes and limitations: Insertion counts at VDJ junctions were lower in type 1 diabetes patients, who also showed more deletions there. Naive, central memory and Treg TCRB repertoires appeared more alike in patients than in healthy donors. Patients and controls would share equally any PCR tilt toward shorter templates.

There are a few counts of this clone. Its antigen is still unknown. Expressed TCRB transcripts got sequenced, as all isolated RNA was reverse transcribed. Naive, central memory and regulatory T cell samples averaged roughly 4 million reads. The protocol was immunoSEQ multiplex PCR, while the TCRdb copy is restricted to in-frame clones and leaves out a portion. Altogether around 400,000 clones are present, roughly an eighth being singletons, with the ten largest covering 0.015% to 0.02%. Material: naive CD4+ T cells from blood. This clonotype was obtained from a man aged 18-30 years in good health. The V and J genes are TRBV19 and TRBJ1-5; D perhaps matches TRBD1 (6 bases). CDR3 sequence reads: CASNPWTASNQPQHF. CDR3 bases: TGTGCCAGTAACCCCTGGACAGCTAGCAATCAGCCCCAGCATTTT.